These T cell receptor beta chains were read from a single sample in a study of low-dose radiotherapy and immunotherapy resistance in tumors. TCRdb passed the reads through MiXCR, listing each CDR3 protein once. Of approximately 100,000 distinct CDR3 sequences listed, under 25% are singletons. The source material was PBMCs, sampled after low-dose radiotherapy plus immunotherapy. The source of these receptors is a male donor with prostate cancer. Both conserved end residues are part of each CDR3. Fields, in order: clone size, J gene, D gene, V gene, CDR3 protein, CDR3 DNA. D genes are given only for firm matches. Size is omitted from some rows. Given values are once, few, many or a class for expanded clones.

many,TRBJ2-7,TRBD1,TRBV12-3/TRBV12-4,CASSDRAYEQYF,TGTGCCAGCAGTGACAGGGCCTACGAGCAGTACTTC
-,TRBJ2-7,-,TRBV21-1,CASSRGHLSYEQYF,TGTGCCAGCAGCCGGGGACACCTCTCCTACGAGCAGTACTTC
many,TRBJ2-3,-,TRBV12-3/TRBV12-4,CASSPRTSDTQYF,TGTGCCAGCAGCCCAAGGACCTCAGATACGCAGTATTTT
many,TRBJ2-6,TRBD1,TRBV6-4,CASKHDRDRGANVLTF,TGTGCCAGCAAACACGACAGGGATAGGGGGGCCAACGTCCTGACTTTC
many,TRBJ2-6,-,TRBV6-4,CASSEGGSGANVLTF,TGTGCCAGCAGTGAGGGCGGCTCTGGGGCCAACGTCCTGACTTTC
-,TRBJ2-1,-,TRBV6-1,CASSEVPRDEQFF,TGTGCCAGCAGTGAAGTTCCACGGGATGAGCAGTTCTTC
-,TRBJ1-2,-,TRBV27,CASSPLDLSGYTF,TGTGCCAGCAGTCCTCTTGACCTCTCTGGCTACACCTTC
many,TRBJ2-2,-,TRBV19,CASSISGPDTGELFF,TGTGCCAGTAGTATATCGGGGCCGGACACCGGGGAGCTGTTTTTT
many,TRBJ1-6,TRBD1,TRBV5-1,CASSDTGGDSPLHF,TGCGCCAGCAGCGATACAGGGGGCGATTCACCCCTCCACTTT
many,TRBJ1-1,-,TRBV14,CASSQGRGWGSIAEAFF,TGTGCCAGCAGCCAAGGAAGGGGGTGGGGGAGTATTGCTGAAGCTTTCTTT
many,TRBJ1-2,TRBD1,TRBV20-1,CSATGTGGIYGYTF,TGCAGTGCGACCGGGACAGGGGGTATCTATGGCTACACCTTC
many,TRBJ2-5,TRBD2,TRBV27,CASSPGGGGTQYF,TGTGCCAGCAGCCCAGGTGGGGGGGGGACCCAGTACTTC
many,TRBJ1-2,TRBD1,TRBV6-2/TRBV6-3,CASSLTGGNGYTF,TGTGCCAGCAGTCTTACAGGGGGGAATGGCTACACCTTC
many,TRBJ2-2,TRBD1,TRBV20-1,CSASNPGQGTGELFF,TGCAGTGCATCCAACCCGGGACAGGGGACCGGGGAGCTGTTTTTT
many,TRBJ2-7,TRBD2,TRBV5-4,CASSLPRITSGGTYEQYF,TGTGCCAGCAGCTTGCCCAGAATAACTAGCGGGGGAACCTACGAGCAGTACTTC
many,TRBJ2-3,-,TRBV20-1,CSANRGDSTDTQYF,TGCAGTGCTAACCGAGGGGATAGCACAGATACGCAGTATTTT
many,TRBJ1-1,-,TRBV3-1,CASSQGGNTEAFF,TGTGCCAGCAGCCAAGGGGGAAACACTGAAGCTTTCTTT
many,TRBJ2-3,TRBD2,TRBV7-2,CASSLERGSTDTQYF,TGTGCCAGCAGCTTAGAGCGGGGAAGCACAGATACGCAGTATTTT
-,TRBJ2-1,-,TRBV6-6,CASSEERGGASQLNEQFF,TGTGCCAGCAGTGAAGAGAGGGGGGGGGCTTCCCAATTGAATGAGCAGTTCTTC
many,TRBJ2-6,-,TRBV29-1,CSARGRGASGANVLTF,TGCAGCGCCCGCGGGCGGGGTGCGTCGGGGGCCAACGTCCTGACTTTC
few,TRBJ1-1,-,TRBV5-3,CASSGGVTTTNTEAFF,TGTGCCAGCAGCGGGGGTGTGACCACAACCAACACTGAAGCTTTCTTT
many,TRBJ2-7,TRBD1,TRBV10-1,CASSEGVPGQGYEQYF,TGCGCCAGCAGTGAAGGAGTACCGGGACAGGGATACGAGCAGTACTTC
many,TRBJ1-1,TRBD1,TRBV7-8,CASSPPRDRVNTEAFF,TGTGCCAGCAGCCCTCCGCGGGACAGGGTGAACACTGAAGCTTTCTTT
many,TRBJ2-5,-,TRBV12-3/TRBV12-4,CASSPGYLETQYF,TGTGCCAGCAGCCCGGGATATTTGGAGACCCAGTACTTC
-,TRBJ2-1,TRBD1,TRBV29-1,CSVEGQGIGNEQFF,TGCAGCGTTGAGGGACAGGGTATAGGGAATGAGCAGTTCTTC
many,TRBJ2-1,TRBD1,TRBV11-2,CASSIATGMGNEQFF,TGTGCCAGCAGCATAGCGACAGGGATGGGCAATGAGCAGTTCTTC
many,TRBJ1-5,-,TRBV12-3/TRBV12-4,CASSHRDWIHPQHF,TGTGCCAGCAGTCACAGGGACTGGATCCATCCCCAGCATTTT
-,TRBJ1-1,-,TRBV28,CASSWGGVNTEAFF,TGTGCCAGCAGTTGGGGGGGTGTGAACACTGAAGCTTTCTTT
many,TRBJ1-1,-,TRBV11-2,CASSLVGRGWEAFF,TGTGCCAGCAGCTTAGTCGGCAGGGGATGGGAAGCTTTCTTT